This T cell receptor beta chain comes out of a study of blood T cell repertoires in COVID-19. Study details: From the United States, Italy and Spain came samples of acute and convalescent COVID-19. The cDNA or gDNA used as material had been derived from T cells, B-cell-depleted T cells, or PBMCs.

Assay used: immunoSEQ multiplex PCR; TCRdb lists only in-frame clones, some missing. The sample records approximately 230,000 clones, roughly 82% being singletons. Trimming at V came to 1 base and at J to 3 bases, leaving 2 bases not matched to a gene. The CDR3 consists of 15 residues. Germline CDR1 LGHNA, CDR2 YNFKEQ. V gene TRBV4-2 combines with J gene TRBJ1-5; 8 bases line up with TRBD1. The material sequenced was peripheral blood. The sequence was collected from a woman aged 80 or over with active or convalescent COVID-19. CDR3: CASSQGQGHNQPQHF. The CDR3 DNA follows: TGTGCCAGCAGCCAAGGACAGGGGCACAATCAGCCCCAGCATTTT.